These 10 T cell receptor beta chains were sequenced from one sample in a study of T cell repertoires in cytomegalovirus infection. TCRdb ran MiXCR on the reads and lists one entry per CDR3 protein. The sample records approximately 200,000 distinct CDR3 sequences, approximately 22% being singletons. The specimen was CD8+ T cells from PBMCs. These receptors were taken from a human donor in good health (CMV status not recorded). Some clones in this sample may be carry-over from other donors' samples.

This clonotype was found a few times. This chain links TRBV12-3 or TRBV12-4 with TRBJ2-7; possibly TRBD1 for D (5 bases). Between the trimmed V and J ends, which lost 3 bases and 6 bases, there was a span of 12 bases. The CDR3 length is 13 residues. CDR3 in amino acids: CASSFWPGREQYF. In DNA, the CDR3 is TGTGCCAGCAGTTTTTGGCCAGGGCGCGAGCAGTACTTC.

The chain has TRBV7-9 and TRBJ2-3, with TRBD2 matching over 12 bases. This CDR3 region has 16 residues. CDR1 and CDR2 from the germline V gene are SEHNR and FQNEAQ (reference sequence). Trimming took 4 bases from V and 4 from J; bases not matched to a gene: 6. CDR3 sequence: CASSSLTSGGPDTQYF. In nucleotides, the CDR3 is TGTGCCAGCAGCTCGTTGACTAGCGGGGGCCCAGATACGCAGTATTTT.

Worth noting for this clonotype: Given a much more abundant clone one base away, this may be a read error. The rearrangement uses TRBV2 and TRBJ2-1, with D hard to call. Germline values: CDR1 SNHLY, CDR2 FYNNEI. The CDR3 is 13 amino acids. V shed 2 bases and J shed 6 bases, with 8 bases lying between them. CDR3 in amino acids: CASSERLPNEQFF. Written as DNA, the CDR3 is TGTGCCAGCAGTGAAAGACTGCCCAATGAGCAGTTCTTC.

V and J are TRBV10-3 and TRBJ2-7; 11 bases are shared with TRBD1. V was pared by 6 bases and J by 0 bases, with 7 bases of the junction left unmatched. The CDR3 is 16 amino acids. Germline V gives CDR1 ENHRY, CDR2 SYGVKD. This CDR3 is CAIRGDRGSSSYEQYF. Here the CDR3 DNA reads TGTGCCATCAGGGGGGACAGGGGGAGTAGCTCCTACGAGCAGTACTTC.

This clonotype was observed a handful of times. The rearrangement links TRBV6-5 to TRBJ2-7; TRBD1 agrees at 8 bases. The CDR3 has 17 residues. CDR1 is MNHEY, CDR2 SVGAGI, per germline. V trimming: 6 bases; J trimming: 3 bases; junction bases outside the gene matches: 16. The CDR3 sequence is CASSPLTPRDRGYEQYF. The CDR3 DNA is TGTGCCAGCAGCCCCCTAACCCCTCGAGACAGGGGCTACGAGCAGTACTTC.

As regards this clonotype: Compared with germline, one end of the junction differs, possibly owing to a read error. The genes are TRBV7-4 and TRBJ2-5; D gene uncertain. The CDR3 totals 12 residues. Germline CDR1 SGHVT, CDR2 SQSDAQ. For the CDR3, the DNA is TGTACCAGCAGCGCTACACAAGAGACCCAGTACTTC. This gives the protein CTSSATQETQYF.

The J gene is TRBJ2-5, the V gene TRBV7-6, with D perhaps TRBD1 or TRBD2 (5 bases each). The CDR3 sequence is 16 residues long. Germline assignment: CDR1 SGHVS and CDR2 FNYEAQ. The V gene lost 5 bases and the J gene lost 5 bases, with 21 bases spanning the gap. The CDR3 spells CASSPRDPTEMETQYF. The DNA of the CDR3 is TGTGCCAGCAGCCCGAGGGACCCGACAGAGATGGAGACCCAGTACTTC.

The CDR3 spells CAISEANRGANEKLFF. The CDR3 DNA reads TGTGCCATCAGTGAGGCGAACAGGGGGGCTAATGAAAAACTGTTTTTT. This chain uses TRBV10-3 with TRBJ1-4; 8 bases align to TRBD1. J was trimmed by 3 bases and V by 2 bases; bases with no gene match: 5. Germline CDR1 ENHRY, CDR2 SYGVKD. The CDR3 loop spans 16 amino acids.

This clonotype has a count of ten or more. The chain recombines TRBV12-3 or TRBV12-4 with TRBJ2-3, with a tentative D call TRBD1 (6 bases). CDR3 size: 13 residues. With 5 bases removed from V and 7 bases from J, the gap between germline ends came to 13 bases. CDR3 sequence reads: CASSGGFTNTQYF. CDR3 nucleotide sequence: TGTGCCAGCAGTGGGGGCTTTACAAATACGCAGTATTTT.

This clonotype was observed a few times. This chain uses TRBV10-3 with TRBJ2-7, with TRBD2 matching 11 bases. J was trimmed by 0 bases and V by 8 bases; bases with no gene match: 6. CDR1 and CDR2 from the germline V gene are ENHRY and SYGVKD. This CDR3 spans 15 amino acids. This CDR3 is CAIAGLAGFSYEQYF. The CDR3 nucleotides read TGTGCCATCGCCGGACTAGCGGGCTTCTCCTACGAGCAGTACTTC.